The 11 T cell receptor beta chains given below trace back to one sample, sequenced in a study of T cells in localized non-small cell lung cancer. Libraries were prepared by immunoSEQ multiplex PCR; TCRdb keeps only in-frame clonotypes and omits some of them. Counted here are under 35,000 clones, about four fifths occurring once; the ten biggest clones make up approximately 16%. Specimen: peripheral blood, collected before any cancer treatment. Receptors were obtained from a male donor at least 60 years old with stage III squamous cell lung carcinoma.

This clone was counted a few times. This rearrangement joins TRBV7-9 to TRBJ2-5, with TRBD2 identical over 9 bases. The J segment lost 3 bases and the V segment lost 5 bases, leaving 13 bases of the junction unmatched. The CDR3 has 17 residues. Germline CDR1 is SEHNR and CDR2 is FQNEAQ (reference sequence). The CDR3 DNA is TGTGCCAGCAGCACAAGTGGCGCGGGAGGGCCCGAAGAGACCCAGTACTTC. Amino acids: CASSTSGAGGPEETQYF.

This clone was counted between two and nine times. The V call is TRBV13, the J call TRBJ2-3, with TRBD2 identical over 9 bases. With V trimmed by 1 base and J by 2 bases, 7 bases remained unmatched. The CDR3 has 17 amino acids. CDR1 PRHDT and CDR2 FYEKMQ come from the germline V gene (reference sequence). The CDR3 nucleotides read TGTGCCAGCAGCTTAGCGAATAGCGGGGGATACACAGATACGCAGTATTTT. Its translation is CASSLANSGGYTDTQYF.

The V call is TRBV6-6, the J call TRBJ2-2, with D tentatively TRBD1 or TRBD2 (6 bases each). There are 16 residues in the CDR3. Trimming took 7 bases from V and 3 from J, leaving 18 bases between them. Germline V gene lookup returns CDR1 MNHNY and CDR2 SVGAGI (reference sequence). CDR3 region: CASTDGGSLDTGELFF. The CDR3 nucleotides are TGTGCCAGCACTGACGGGGGCAGTCTGGACACCGGGGAGCTGTTTTTT.

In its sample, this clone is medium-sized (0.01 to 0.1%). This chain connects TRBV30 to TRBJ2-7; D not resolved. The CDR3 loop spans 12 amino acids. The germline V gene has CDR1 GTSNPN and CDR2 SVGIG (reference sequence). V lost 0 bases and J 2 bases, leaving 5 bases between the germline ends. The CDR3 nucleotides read TGTGCCTGGAGTGTACGGACCTACGAGCAGTACTTC. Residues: CAWSVRTYEQYF.

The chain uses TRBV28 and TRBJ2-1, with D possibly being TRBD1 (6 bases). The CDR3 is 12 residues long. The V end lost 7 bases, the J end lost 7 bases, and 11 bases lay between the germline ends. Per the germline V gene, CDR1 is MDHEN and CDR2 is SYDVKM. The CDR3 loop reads CASNRAPNEQFF. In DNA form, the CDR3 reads TGTGCCAGCAACAGGGCCCCGAATGAGCAGTTCTTC.

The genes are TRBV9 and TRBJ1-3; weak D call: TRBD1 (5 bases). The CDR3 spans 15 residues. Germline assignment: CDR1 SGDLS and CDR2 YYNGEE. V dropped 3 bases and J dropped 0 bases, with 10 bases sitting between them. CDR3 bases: TGTGCCAGCAGCGAGGGGTCGAGCTCTGGAAACACCATATATTTT. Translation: CASSEGSSSGNTIYF.

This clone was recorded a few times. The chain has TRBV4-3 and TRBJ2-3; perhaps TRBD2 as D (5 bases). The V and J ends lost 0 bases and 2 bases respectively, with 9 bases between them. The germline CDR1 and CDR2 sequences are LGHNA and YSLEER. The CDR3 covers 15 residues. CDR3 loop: CASSQDSSNTDTQYF. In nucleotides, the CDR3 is TGCGCCAGCAGCCAAGATTCTAGCAACACAGATACGCAGTATTTT.

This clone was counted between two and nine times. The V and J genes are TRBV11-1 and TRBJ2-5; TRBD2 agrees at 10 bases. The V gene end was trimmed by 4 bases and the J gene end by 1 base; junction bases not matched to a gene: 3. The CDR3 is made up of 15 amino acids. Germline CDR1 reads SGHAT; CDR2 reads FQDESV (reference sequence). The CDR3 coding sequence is TGTGCCAGCAGCTCTCTAGCGGGGGTCCAAGAGACCCAGTACTTC. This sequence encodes CASSSLAGVQETQYF.

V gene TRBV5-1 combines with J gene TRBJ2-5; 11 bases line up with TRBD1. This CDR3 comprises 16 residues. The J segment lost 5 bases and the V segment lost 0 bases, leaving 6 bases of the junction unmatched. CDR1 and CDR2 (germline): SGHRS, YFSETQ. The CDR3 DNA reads TGCGCCAGCAGCTTGGGTGGACAGGGGGCGTGGGAGACCCAGTACTTC. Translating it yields CASSLGGQGAWETQYF.

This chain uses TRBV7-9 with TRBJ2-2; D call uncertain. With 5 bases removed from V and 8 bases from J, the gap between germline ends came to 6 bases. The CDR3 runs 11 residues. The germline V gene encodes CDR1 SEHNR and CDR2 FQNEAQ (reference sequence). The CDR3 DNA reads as TGTGCCAGCAGCCCTCAGGGGGAGCTGTTTTTT. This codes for CASSPQGELFF.

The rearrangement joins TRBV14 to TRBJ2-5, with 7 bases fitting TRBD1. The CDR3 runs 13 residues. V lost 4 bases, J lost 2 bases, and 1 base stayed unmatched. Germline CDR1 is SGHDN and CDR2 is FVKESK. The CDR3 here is CASSLGQQETQYF. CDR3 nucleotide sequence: TGTGCCAGCAGCCTGGGACAGCAAGAGACCCAGTACTTC.